The 17 T cell receptor beta chains listed next were all sequenced from one sample in a study of identical twins. TCRdb reprocessed the 5' RACE reads via MiXCR and lists one record per CDR3 protein. The table shows hundreds of thousands of distinct CDR3 sequences, with around 7.5% occurring only once. These same data were also listed under a study on yellow fever vaccine responses in identical twins.

The sequenced material came from PBMCs. The receptors here all came from a young woman in good health.

CDR3 nucleotides: TGTGCCAGCTCACCCGAAGACAGGAAAACCTACGAGCAGTACTTC. This encodes CASSPEDRKTYEQYF. The chain carries TRBV18 and TRBJ2-7; maybe TRBD1 (6 bases). The germline V gene has CDR1 KGHSH and CDR2 LQKENI. Trimming took off 3 bases at V and 2 bases at J, with 14 bases between the two ends. The CDR3 spans 15 residues.

The chain combines TRBV24-1 with TRBJ1-5; D possibly corresponds to TRBD1 (6 bases). Germline lookup yields CDR1 KGHDR and CDR2 SFDVKD. Trimming removed 7 bases at V and 3 bases at J, with 12 bases between. CDR3 size: 14 residues. CDR3 nucleotides: TGTGCCACCAGGTCAGGGGACCCCAATCAGCCCCAGCATTTT. This translates into CATRSGDPNQPQHF.

This clonotype appeared a few times. The chain links TRBV20-1 to TRBJ1-5, with D perhaps TRBD1 (5 bases). Trimming shortened V by 4 bases and J by 3 bases, and 10 bases separated the two germline ends. Germline-derived CDR1 and CDR2 are DFQATT and SNEGSKA (reference sequence). This CDR3 region has 13 residues. In DNA form, the CDR3 reads TGCAGTGCTAAGGGACCGATCAATCAGCCCCAGCATTTT. It is translated as CSAKGPINQPQHF.

This clonotype was seen only a few times. This rearrangement joins TRBV12-3 or TRBV12-4 to TRBJ2-3; 10 nucleotides align to TRBD1. The J segment lost 4 bases and the V segment lost 4 bases, leaving 8 bases of the junction unmatched. This CDR3 has 16 residues. In DNA form, the CDR3 reads TGTGCCAGCAGTTCAAGGACAGGGGGTGTCGCAGATACGCAGTATTTT. This sequence encodes CASSSRTGGVADTQYF.

This clonotype was recorded many times. The V gene is TRBV5-1, the J gene TRBJ2-1, with D unclear. The CDR3 is 12 residues long. CDR1 is SGHRS and CDR2 is YFSETQ in the germline V gene. Trimming took off 2 bases at V and 9 bases at J, with 9 bases between the two ends. The CDR3 here is CASSFELSEQFF. CDR3 bases: TGCGCCAGCAGCTTTGAGTTAAGTGAGCAGTTCTTC.

This clonotype was recorded a few times. V is TRBV24-1 and J is TRBJ1-2, with a tentative D call TRBD1 (5 bases). The V and J ends lost 4 bases and 6 bases respectively, with 11 bases between them. CDR1 KGHDR and CDR2 SFDVKD come from the germline V gene. CDR3 size: 13 residues. The CDR3 nucleotides are TGTGCCACCAGTGACTCGACAGTGAATGGCTACACCTTC. It is translated as CATSDSTVNGYTF.

This clonotype was counted ten times or more. This sequence joins TRBV4-2 and TRBJ2-5; D not certain. Trimming removed 2 bases from V and 0 bases from J, with 7 bases in between. Germline CDR1 and CDR2: LGHNA and YNFKEQ. The CDR3 totals 14 residues. CDR3 residues: CASSQLPDQETQYF. The CDR3 nucleotides are TGTGCCAGCAGCCAACTACCGGACCAAGAGACCCAGTACTTC.

This clonotype was picked up many times. The chain is built from TRBV12-3 or TRBV12-4 and TRBJ2-1; 9 nucleotides line up with TRBD2. The CDR3 is 20 amino acids. Germline trimming cut 5 bases from V and 0 bases from J; bases unmatched to any gene: 17. The DNA for the CDR3 is TGTGCCAGCAGTCCCATTCCGGGACTAGCCACACAAGGCTCCTACAATGAGCAGTTCTTC. This translates into CASSPIPGLATQGSYNEQFF.

With regard to this clonotype: A single base separates this from a much larger clone, so it may be a read error. The chain's CDR3 is CATSESPSGRVNTGELLF. CDR3 bases: TGTGCCACCAGTGAAAGCCCTAGCGGGAGGGTCAACACCGGGGAGCTGCTTTTT. The chain couples TRBV24-1 to TRBJ2-2; 12 bases line up with TRBD2. Per germline, CDR1 KGHDR and CDR2 SFDVKD. The CDR3 contains 18 residues.

The sample holds many counts of this clonotype. V and J are TRBV5-1 and TRBJ2-5; a weak D match, TRBD2 (6 bases). Germline V gene sequence: CDR1 SGHRS, CDR2 YFSETQ. The ends were cut back, 5 bases at V and 4 bases at J, with 15 bases in the middle. This CDR3 is built from 14 residues. The CDR3 DNA sequence: TGCGCCAGCAGAACGGAGGGAGGTACAGAGACCCAGTACTTC. Amino acid sequence: CASRTEGGTETQYF.

The V call is TRBV7-9, the J call TRBJ2-7, with TRBD1 matching 9 bases. CDR3 length: 15 amino acids. V gave up 5 bases and J gave up 6 bases; unmatched junction bases: 11. Germline lookup yields CDR1 SEHNR and CDR2 FQNEAQ (reference sequence). This CDR3 is CASSPRDRDQGEQYV. In nucleotides, the CDR3 is TGTGCCAGCAGCCCCCGGGACAGGGATCAAGGCGAGCAGTACGTC.

The chain couples TRBV6-2 or TRBV6-3 to TRBJ2-7; D gene ambiguous. CDR3 length: 13 residues. Germline CDR1 MNHEY, CDR2 SVGEGT. Trimming took off 0 bases at V and 4 bases at J, with 7 bases between the two ends. This CDR3 is CASSYSPVYEQYV. DNA of the CDR3: TGTGCCAGCAGTTACTCTCCGGTGTACGAGCAGTACGTC.

This clonotype was recorded at least ten times. The J gene is TRBJ2-5, the V gene TRBV4-1; D gene unclear. This CDR3 is built from 15 residues. Trimming pared 0 bases from V and 5 bases from J, leaving 13 bases between. CDR1 MGHRA and CDR2 YSYEKL come from the germline V gene. CDR3 DNA sequence: TGCGCCAGCAGCCAAGATAGTACAAGAACGGAGACCCAGTACTTC. Translated: CASSQDSTRTETQYF.

This clonotype has ten or more counts. This sequence joins TRBV20-1 and TRBJ2-3, with D perhaps matching TRBD2 (6 bases). Trimming stripped 4 bases from V and 1 base from J, with 15 bases between. The V gene's germline CDR1 is DFQATT and CDR2 SNEGSKA (reference sequence). The CDR3 spans 15 residues. The CDR3 loop is CSATDYTNRTDTQYF. CDR3 coding DNA: TGCAGTGCTACGGACTACACCAATCGCACAGATACGCAGTATTTT.

The rearrangement uses TRBV21-1 and TRBJ2-7; the table gives TRBD1 as D, unverified against the DNA. TRBV21-1 is reported as a pseudogene. The CDR3 spans 17 residues. CDR3 sequence: CASSKAGPVVRSYEQYV. CDR3 nucleotides: TGTGCCAGCAGCAAAGCGGGCCCCGTGGTTCGGTCATACGAGCAGTACGTC.

This clonotype came up many times. The CDR3 protein is CASSSPSRRAEQFF. CDR3 sequence (DNA): TGTGCCAGCAGCTCCCCCAGTAGGCGTGCTGAGCAGTTCTTC. This rearrangement joins TRBV7-9 to TRBJ2-1; D is undetermined. Trimming took 4 bases from V and 9 from J, leaving 16 bases between them. CDR3 length: 14 residues. CDR1 SEHNR and CDR2 FQNEAQ come from the germline V gene (reference sequence).

This clonotype was picked up a small number of times. The chain combines TRBV20-1 with TRBJ2-7; D may match TRBD1 or TRBD2 (6 bases each). There are 14 residues in the CDR3. Germline loops: CDR1 DFQATT, CDR2 SNEGSKA (reference sequence). Trimming cost V 5 bases and J 1 base, with 15 bases left between them. CDR3 nucleotide sequence: TGCAGTGCTGGATTAGGGGGGTGGTCCTACGAGCAGTACTTC. The encoded protein is CSAGLGGWSYEQYF.